The 27 T cell receptor beta chains below were found in one sample sequenced in a study of T cell responses to AZD1222 COVID-19 vaccine. Repertoires were generated with immunoSEQ multiplex PCR, while TCRdb's copy carries only in-frame clones and drops some. The profile shows roughly 56,000 clones, 81% of them singletons. The input for sequencing was peripheral blood, taken 28 days after the second AZD1222 dose. The source is an adult who received the AZD1222 COVID-19 vaccine.

The chain carries TRBV7-3 and TRBJ2-1; TRBD2 matches 10 bases. The V segment lost 5 bases and the J segment 8 bases; nucleotides outside the gene matches: 9. Germline assignment: CDR1 SGHTA and CDR2 FQGTGA. The CDR3 covers 15 residues. The CDR3 DNA reads TGTGCCAGCAGCGCGAGCGGGAGGGCCGGCGATGAGCAGTTCTTC. Translated: CASSASGRAGDEQFF.

This chain links TRBV10-3 with TRBJ2-3, with 14 positions matching TRBD2. The trim removed 4 bases at V and 0 bases at J, leaving 0 bases unmatched. The CDR3 contains 16 residues. Germline-derived CDR1 and CDR2 are ENHRY and SYGVKD. The CDR3: CAISGTSGRSTDTQYF. The CDR3 nucleotides read TGTGCCATCAGTGGGACTAGCGGGAGGAGCACAGATACGCAGTATTTT.

The gene calls are TRBV6-2 or TRBV6-3 and TRBJ1-1, with 8 bases aligning to TRBD1. This CDR3 has 16 residues. CDR1 is MNHEY, CDR2 SVGEGT, per germline. The trim removed 2 bases at V and 1 base at J, leaving 6 bases unmatched. For the CDR3, the DNA is TGTGCCAGCAGTTACACAAGACAGGGGACGAACACTGAAGCTTTCTTT. Translating it yields CASSYTRQGTNTEAFF.

This clone was counted only a few times. The V gene is TRBV18, the J gene TRBJ2-7; D unresolved. The CDR3 is 15 amino acids. Germline assignment: CDR1 KGHSH and CDR2 LQKENI. V lost 0 bases, J lost 0 bases, and 9 bases lay in between. The CDR3 nucleotides are TGTGCCAGCTCACCACCAGGGCAGATCTCCTACGAGCAGTACTTC. It is translated as CASSPPGQISYEQYF.

The V gene is TRBV27, the J gene TRBJ1-4; maybe TRBD1 (6 bases). The CDR3 contains 15 residues. The V gene lost 3 bases and the J gene lost 8 bases, with 16 bases spanning the gap. Germline assignment: CDR1 MNHEY and CDR2 SMNVEV (reference sequence). The CDR3, as DNA: TGTGCCAGCAGTTTTTGGGGGCTGGGGGGGGAAAAACTGTTTTTT. This translates into CASSFWGLGGEKLFF.

The chain combines TRBV5-4 with TRBJ2-1; 13 bases line up with TRBD2. Germline V gene data show CDR1 as SGHNT and CDR2 as YYREEE (reference sequence). V was pared by 4 bases and J by 4 bases, with 8 bases of the junction left unmatched. The CDR3 covers 17 residues. The CDR3 loop reads CASSQGLAGKKYNEQFF. The CDR3 bases are TGTGCCAGCAGCCAGGGACTAGCGGGGAAAAAGTACAATGAGCAGTTCTTC.

J is TRBJ1-1 and V is TRBV7-8, with TRBD1 matching 7 bases. The CDR3 spans 15 residues. Germline-derived CDR1 and CDR2 are SGHVS and FQNEAQ. V was clipped by 5 bases and J by 1 base; unmatched bases: 7. The CDR3 here is CASSQTTGANTEAFF. CDR3 coding DNA: TGTGCCAGCAGCCAAACTACAGGGGCGAACACTGAAGCTTTCTTT.

V and J are TRBV28 and TRBJ2-5; D unresolved. Germline CDR1 MDHEN, CDR2 SYDVKM. This CDR3 comprises 13 residues. V was cut by 3 bases and J by 4 bases, with 9 bases left in between. The CDR3 DNA follows: TGTGCCAGCAGTTTGTTTAGCATAGAGACCCAGTACTTC. It translates to CASSLFSIETQYF.

The chain couples TRBV6-2 or TRBV6-3 to TRBJ2-7; D is unresolved. V was clipped by 0 bases and J by 4 bases, with 7 bases between them. This CDR3 is 13 amino acids long. Germline CDR1 reads MNHEY; CDR2 reads SVGEGT. CDR3 DNA: TGTGCCAGCAGTTACTCGAATACATACGAGCAGTACTTC. Encoded protein: CASSYSNTYEQYF.

The rearrangement joins TRBV7-6 to TRBJ2-2, with 13 bases matching TRBD2. The germline V gene has CDR1 SGHVS and CDR2 FNYEAQ. The CDR3 contains 16 residues. V lost 5 bases and J lost 6; bases outside the gene matches: 6. CDR3 bases: TGTGCCAGCAGCATCGGGACTAGCGGGATATCCGGGGAGCTGTTTTTT. Translating it yields CASSIGTSGISGELFF.

The chain combines TRBV12-3 or TRBV12-4 with TRBJ2-1; D remains ambiguous. V was pared by 5 bases and J by 8 bases, with 7 bases between. This CDR3 spans 11 amino acids. The CDR3 nucleotides read TGTGCCAGCAGTCGAGGCCATGAGCAGTTCTTC. It is translated as CASSRGHEQFF.

The gene calls are TRBV28 and TRBJ2-4; TRBD1 might be the D (6 bases). Germline V gene lookup returns CDR1 MDHEN and CDR2 SYDVKM. The CDR3 is made up of 17 amino acids. Trimming stripped 2 bases from V and 0 bases from J, with 14 bases between. The chain's CDR3 is CASSLISGVLAKNIQYF. The CDR3 region has the DNA TGTGCCAGCAGTTTAATTTCAGGGGTGCTAGCCAAAAACATTCAGTACTTC.

The chain has TRBV6-5 and TRBJ2-3, with TRBD1 identical over 10 bases. This CDR3 spans 16 amino acids. Germline-derived CDR1 and CDR2 are MNHEY and SVGAGI. Trimming at V came to 1 base and at J to 8 bases, leaving 9 bases not matched to a gene. The CDR3, as DNA: TGTGCCAGCAGTTACTTGACGGGACAGGGGCCTGGTACGCAGTATTTT. Its translation is CASSYLTGQGPGTQYF.

CDR3 bases: TGTGCCAGCAGCGTCCGGGGCTCCCCGGATGGCTACACCTTC. Amino acid sequence: CASSVRGSPDGYTF. The rearrangement links TRBV11-2 to TRBJ1-2; weak D call: TRBD1 (5 bases). Germline CDR1 and CDR2: SGHAT and FQNNGV. The CDR3 length is 14 residues. Trimming took off 5 bases at V and 6 bases at J, with 16 bases between the two ends.

The chain joins TRBV19 to TRBJ2-5; 7 bases match TRBD1. J was trimmed by 3 bases and V by 0 bases; bases with no gene match: 7. The CDR3 length is 16 residues. Germline V CDR1 and CDR2: LNHDA, SQIVND (reference sequence). CDR3 loop: CASSIDPGRGKETQYF. The CDR3 bases are TGTGCCAGTAGTATAGATCCAGGCAGGGGGAAAGAGACCCAGTACTTC.

The rearrangement joins TRBV7-2 to TRBJ2-7; 11 bases match TRBD2. The CDR3 contains 14 residues. The ends lost 6 bases at V and 5 bases at J; junction bases unmatched: 6. From germline, CDR1 is SGHTA and CDR2 FQGNSA. DNA for the CDR3: TGTGCCAGCAGAATAGCGGGAGGGTCGGACGAGCAGTACTTC. This codes for CASRIAGGSDEQYF.

The genes are TRBV6-1 and TRBJ1-2; D is possibly TRBD1 (6 bases). V lost 2 bases and J 2 bases, leaving 9 bases between the germline ends. Germline CDR1 is MNHNS and CDR2 is SASEGT. This CDR3 spans 14 amino acids. CDR3 DNA: TGTGCCAGCAGTGAATCCGGGACAAACTATGGCTACACCTTC. It encodes CASSESGTNYGYTF.

The chain has TRBV4-2 and TRBJ2-7; possibly TRBD2 for D (6 bases). Trimming left V 0 bases short and J 2 bases short, with 11 bases between. Germline lookup yields CDR1 LGHNA and CDR2 YNFKEQ. The CDR3 consists of 15 residues. CDR3 sequence: CASSQEASEAYEQYF. CDR3 coding DNA: TGTGCCAGCAGCCAAGAGGCTAGCGAGGCCTACGAGCAGTACTTC.

This clone is a singleton in its sample. One end of the junction is discordant with germline, which a read error may explain. V usage is TRBV29-1 and J usage is TRBJ1-1; tentatively, D is TRBD1 (6 bases). The CDR3 has 13 amino acids. Germline V gives CDR1 SQVTM, CDR2 ANQGSEA. CDR3 in amino acids: CSGLRQENTEAFF. CDR3 nucleotides: TGCAGCGGACTTCGACAGGAGAACACTGAGGCTTTCTTT.

The CDR3 protein is CASSWDISMVGYTF. In DNA, the CDR3 is TGTGCCAGCAGCTGGGACATATCTATGGTGGGCTACACCTTC. The chain uses TRBV6-6 and TRBJ1-2; D may be TRBD1 (6 bases). CDR1 is MNHNY, CDR2 SVGAGI, per germline (reference sequence). Trimming cost V 6 bases and J 8 bases, with 19 bases left between them. The length of the CDR3 is 14 residues.

The chain employs TRBV3-1 (or the pseudogene TRBV3-2) and TRBJ1-2; perhaps TRBD1 as D (5 bases). The CDR3 is 13 amino acids. V lost 1 base and J 2 bases, leaving 5 bases between the germline ends. The germline V gene encodes CDR1 LGHDT and CDR2 YNNKEL (reference sequence). DNA of the CDR3: TGTGCCAGCAGCCAAGCAGGGAACTATGGCTACACCTTC. It yields the protein CASSQAGNYGYTF.

This sequence joins TRBV6-5 and TRBJ1-5; 8 bases are shared with TRBD1. Trimming removed 5 bases from V and 3 bases from J; junction bases left unmatched: 6. Germline CDR1 reads MNHEY; CDR2 reads SVGAGI. This CDR3 comprises 15 residues. The CDR3 region has the DNA TGTGCCAGCAGTCCTTGGACAGGGTCCAATCAGCCCCAGCATTTT. Its translation: CASSPWTGSNQPQHF.

Points on this clone: One junction end does not reproduce the germline sequence, and a read error may be involved. The rearrangement joins TRBV5-1 to TRBJ2-7; D is possibly TRBD1 or TRBD2 (5 bases each). The CDR3 has 11 residues. CDR1 is SGHRS, CDR2 YFSETQ, per germline. The CDR3 DNA follows: TGCGCCAGCAGCTTGGACCGGGACCCAGTCTTC. This gives the protein CASSLDRDPVF.

This chain links TRBV29-1 with TRBJ1-4; D is possibly TRBD1 (6 bases). The CDR3 runs to 13 residues. V was trimmed by 4 bases and J by 4 bases, leaving 10 bases between them. Germline V gene sequence: CDR1 SQVTM, CDR2 ANQGSEA. The CDR3 sequence is CSVGEGGNEKLFF. CDR3 nucleotides: TGCAGCGTTGGGGAGGGGGGTAATGAAAAACTGTTTTTT.

This chain joins TRBV7-9 and TRBJ2-7; 8 nucleotides agree with TRBD1. This CDR3 is built from 14 residues. In germline, CDR1 is SEHNR, CDR2 FQNEAQ (reference sequence). J lost 3 bases, V lost 4 bases, and 5 bases had no gene match. DNA of the CDR3: TGTGCCAGCAGCTCCTACAGGGGGTACTACGAGCAGTACTTC. Amino acids: CASSSYRGYYEQYF.

The rearrangement uses TRBV7-8 and TRBJ2-7; TRBD1 aligns across 8 bases. The CDR3 runs to 15 residues. The germline V gene encodes CDR1 SGHVS and CDR2 FQNEAQ. Unmatched junction bases numbered 4, after V lost 0 bases and J lost 3 bases. The CDR3 loop is CASSLAGQAFYEQYF. DNA for the CDR3: TGTGCCAGCAGCTTAGCGGGACAGGCATTCTACGAGCAGTACTTC.

The chain recombines TRBV6-4 with TRBJ2-3, with D possibly being TRBD1 (6 bases). V was cut by 6 bases and J by 3 bases, with 16 bases left in between. The CDR3 is made up of 15 amino acids. Looked up from germline, CDR1 is MRHNA and CDR2 is SNTAGT. For the CDR3, the DNA is TGTGCCAGCAGCAAGAACAGGGCCGGAACAGATACGCAGTATTTT. Amino acids: CASSKNRAGTDTQYF.